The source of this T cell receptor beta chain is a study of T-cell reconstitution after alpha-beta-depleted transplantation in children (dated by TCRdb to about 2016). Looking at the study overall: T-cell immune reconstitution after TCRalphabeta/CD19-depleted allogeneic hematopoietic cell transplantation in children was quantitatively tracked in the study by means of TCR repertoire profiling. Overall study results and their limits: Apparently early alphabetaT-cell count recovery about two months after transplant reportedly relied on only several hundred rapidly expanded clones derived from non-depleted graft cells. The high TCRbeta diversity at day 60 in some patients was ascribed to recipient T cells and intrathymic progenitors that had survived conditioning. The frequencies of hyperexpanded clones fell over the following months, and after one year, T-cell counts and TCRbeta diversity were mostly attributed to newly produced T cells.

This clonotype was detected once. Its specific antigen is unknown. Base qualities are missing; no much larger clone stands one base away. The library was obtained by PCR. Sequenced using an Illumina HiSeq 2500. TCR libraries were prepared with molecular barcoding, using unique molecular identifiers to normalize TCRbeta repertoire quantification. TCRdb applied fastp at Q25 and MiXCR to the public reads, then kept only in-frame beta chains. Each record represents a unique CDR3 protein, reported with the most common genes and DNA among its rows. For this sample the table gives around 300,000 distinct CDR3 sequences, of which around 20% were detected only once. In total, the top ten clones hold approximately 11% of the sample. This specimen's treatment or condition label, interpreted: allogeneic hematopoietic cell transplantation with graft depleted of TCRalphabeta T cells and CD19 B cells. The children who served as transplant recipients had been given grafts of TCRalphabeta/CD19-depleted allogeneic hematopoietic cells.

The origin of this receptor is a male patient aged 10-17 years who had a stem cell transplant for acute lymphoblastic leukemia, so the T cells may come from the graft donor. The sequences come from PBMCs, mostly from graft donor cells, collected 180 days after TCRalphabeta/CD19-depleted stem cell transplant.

The sequenced DNA: TGTGCCACCAGCAGAGCAGGGGCTGAGCAGTTCTTC. Its translation is CATSRAGAEQFF. Here the chain combines TRBV15 and TRBJ2-1, with a weak D call of TRBD1 (6 bases match). The CDR3 numbers 12 residues from cysteine through phenylalanine. Here the CDR3 DNA is all that survives: 36 bases in frame from base 1. CDR1 and CDR2, looked up from the germline V gene (reference sequence), are LNHNV and YYDKDF. Deletion took 1 base off V and 9 bases off J, with a span of 7 bases between the germline ends.